The 22 T cell receptor beta chains below come from one sample, sequenced in a study of blood T cell repertoires in COVID-19. This table comes from immunoSEQ multiplex PCR, and its TCRdb copy is limited to in-frame clones, with some not included. The sample lists 150,000 to 200,000 clones, approximately 83% occurring once. The sequencing input was peripheral blood. All receptors come from a man aged 50 to 60 with active or convalescent COVID-19.

The J gene is TRBJ2-1, the V gene TRBV9; TRBD1 agrees at 7 bases. The germline V gene encodes CDR1 SGDLS and CDR2 YYNGEE. V was pared by 1 base and J by 7 bases, with 8 bases of the junction left unmatched. The CDR3 consists of 15 residues. In nucleotides, the CDR3 is TGTGCCAGCAGCGTAAGGGGACAGCTCACGAATGAGCAGTTCTTC. Translation: CASSVRGQLTNEQFF.

The rearrangement links TRBV5-1 to TRBJ2-1, with D possibly matching TRBD2 (6 bases). The germline V gene has CDR1 SGHRS and CDR2 YFSETQ. CDR3 length equals 14 residues. Trimming took off 6 bases at V and 7 bases at J, with 17 bases between the two ends. For the CDR3, the DNA is TGCGCCAGCAACCGACAGCCGGCGGGGAATGAGCAGTTCTTC. Translation: CASNRQPAGNEQFF.

The V call is TRBV19, the J call TRBJ1-1, with TRBD1 matching 9 bases. Germline trimming cut 4 bases from V and 0 bases from J; bases unmatched to any gene: 9. Germline V CDR1 and CDR2: LNHDA, SQIVND (reference sequence). CDR3 length: 17 amino acids. CDR3 DNA sequence: TGTGCCAGTAGTAGGGGACAGGGCCGAACCATGAACACTGAAGCTTTCTTT. Its protein product is CASSRGQGRTMNTEAFF. Drawing the rest from reference TRBV19 and TRBJ1-1, the complete variable domain is DGGITQSPKYLFRKEGQNVTLSCEQNLNHDAMYWYRQDPGQGLRLIYYSQIVNDFQKGDIAEGYSVSREKKESFPLTVTSAQKNPTAFYLCASSRGQGRTMNTEAFFGQGTRLTVV.

The chain combines TRBV7-9 with TRBJ1-4, with 7 bases lining up with TRBD1. The germline CDR1 and CDR2 sequences are SEHNR and FQNEAQ (reference sequence). The V gene end was trimmed by 5 bases and the J gene end by 4 bases; junction bases not matched to a gene: 7. The CDR3 sequence is 15 residues long. Here the CDR3 DNA reads TGTGCCAGCAGCGTAGGGGCAGGGGGTAATGAAAAACTGTTTTTT. Residues: CASSVGAGGNEKLFF.

This chain uses TRBV6-6 with TRBJ1-5; tentatively, D is TRBD1 (5 bases). Germline loops: CDR1 MNHNY, CDR2 SVGAGI (reference sequence). CDR3 length: 19 residues. V was clipped by 5 bases and J by 0 bases, with 23 bases between them. The DNA of the CDR3 is TGTGCCAGCAGTCCGGGGGGGGGTGCACTACCGAATAGCAATCAGCCCCAGCATTTT. Protein sequence: CASSPGGGALPNSNQPQHF.

The rearrangement uses TRBV19 and TRBJ2-2; perhaps TRBD1 as D (6 bases). The CDR3 runs 14 residues. The V and J ends lost 5 bases and 0 bases respectively, with 7 bases between them. Per the germline V gene, CDR1 is LNHDA and CDR2 is SQIVND (reference sequence). CDR3 coding DNA: TGTGCCAGTAGTCGACAGGCGAACACCGGGGAGCTGTTTTTT. Translation: CASSRQANTGELFF.

The J gene is TRBJ1-4, the V gene TRBV9, with a weak D call TRBD1 (5 bases). Trimming shortened V by 4 bases and J by 8 bases, and 15 bases separated the two germline ends. There are 14 residues in the CDR3. CDR1 is SGDLS and CDR2 is YYNGEE in the germline V gene. CDR3 sequence reads: CASSPAGMGEKLFF. CDR3 bases: TGTGCCAGCAGCCCCGCAGGGATGGGGGAAAAACTGTTTTTT.

This chain uses TRBV10-3 with TRBJ2-3, with TRBD2 matching over 10 bases. Germline V gives CDR1 ENHRY, CDR2 SYGVKD. The J segment lost 3 bases and the V segment lost 6 bases, leaving 12 bases of the junction unmatched. The CDR3 is made up of 17 amino acids. The CDR3 DNA reads TGTGCCATCAGACCGGCTAGCGGGAGCGGTTCGACAGATACGCAGTATTTT. Encoded protein: CAIRPASGSGSTDTQYF.

V usage is TRBV6-5 and J usage is TRBJ1-5; no reliable D call. Germline V gene data show CDR1 as MNHEY and CDR2 as SVGAGI. The CDR3 runs 15 residues. V lost 8 bases, J lost 0 bases, and 14 bases lay in between. The CDR3 loop reads CASSGEDVSNQPQHF. CDR3 sequence (DNA): TGTGCCAGCTCCGGGGAGGACGTTAGCAATCAGCCCCAGCATTTT.

This chain connects TRBV4-3 to TRBJ2-1, with D hard to call. Germline CDR1 and CDR2: LGHNA and YSLEER. Trimming stripped 2 bases from V and 7 bases from J, with 15 bases between. The CDR3 runs 15 residues. The CDR3 DNA follows: TGCGCCAGCAGCCAACTCTTGGGTACTACGAATGAGCAGTTCTTC. Amino acids: CASSQLLGTTNEQFF.

V usage is TRBV5-1 and J usage is TRBJ2-2; possible D gene TRBD1, 6 bases. Per germline, CDR1 SGHRS and CDR2 YFSETQ. The CDR3 totals 14 residues. V was cut by 3 bases and J by 1 base, with 7 bases left in between. This CDR3 is CASSSRGNTGELFF. In DNA form, the CDR3 reads TGCGCCAGCAGCTCCAGGGGGAACACCGGGGAGCTGTTTTTT.

The chain links TRBV6-1 to TRBJ1-2; 10 bases map to TRBD1. The CDR3 sequence is 15 residues long. Germline lookup yields CDR1 MNHNS and CDR2 SASEGT. V lost 3 bases and J lost 5; bases outside the gene matches: 6. The CDR3 sequence is CASSDSTGGYYGYTF. For the CDR3, the DNA is TGTGCCAGCAGTGATTCGACAGGGGGCTATTATGGCTACACCTTC.

The V call is TRBV6-5, the J call TRBJ2-7; a possible D gene is TRBD1 (6 bases). The CDR3 runs 14 residues. Trimming pared 2 bases from V and 0 bases from J, leaving 8 bases between. The germline gives CDR1 MNHEY, CDR2 SVGAGI. The CDR3 region has the DNA TGTGCCAGCAGTTACACAGGGTCCTCCTACGAGCAGTACTTC. This sequence encodes CASSYTGSSYEQYF.

The table lists this clone with a count of one. The chain carries TRBV3-1 (or the pseudogene TRBV3-2) and TRBJ2-7, with a possible D match to TRBD1 (6 bases). The CDR3 spans 13 residues. V dropped 8 bases and J dropped 4 bases, with 15 bases sitting between them. CDR1 is LGHDT and CDR2 is YNNKEL in the germline V gene (reference sequence). CDR3 protein: CASEETGRYEQYF. DNA for the CDR3: TGTGCCAGCGAAGAGACAGGCCGGTACGAGCAGTACTTC.

The rearrangement uses TRBV24-1 and TRBJ2-7; possible D gene TRBD2, 6 bases. V lost 3 bases and J 3 bases, leaving 8 bases between the germline ends. Germline values: CDR1 KGHDR, CDR2 SFDVKD. The CDR3 has 13 residues. In DNA, the CDR3 is TGTGCCACCAGTGATGGAGGGTACTACGAGCAGTACTTC. Its protein product is CATSDGGYYEQYF.

V and J are TRBV7-2 and TRBJ2-1; the D gene is possibly TRBD2 (5 bases). Germline V gene sequence: CDR1 SGHTA, CDR2 FQGNSA. CDR3 size: 16 residues. Between the trimmed V and J ends, which lost 5 bases and 7 bases, there was a span of 21 bases. CDR3 DNA: TGTGCCAGCAGCCCCCCCGGGGTCTCCGGTTGGAATGAGCAGTTCTTC. This codes for CASSPPGVSGWNEQFF.

The V and J genes are TRBV7-2 and TRBJ2-2, with TRBD2 matching 11 bases. Germline CDR1 is SGHTA and CDR2 is FQGNSA. This CDR3 is built from 17 residues. The J segment lost 7 bases and the V segment lost 4 bases, leaving 11 bases of the junction unmatched. The CDR3 loop is CASSSKPILAGVGELFF. The DNA of the CDR3 is TGTGCCAGCAGCTCCAAACCGATACTAGCGGGGGTCGGGGAGCTGTTTTTT.

The chain uses TRBV21-1 and TRBJ1-1; the D segment call TRBD1 is taken from the table without a DNA check. TRBV21-1 is labeled a pseudogene. The CDR3 extends over 14 amino acids. As DNA, the CDR3 is TGTGCCAGCAGCTTCAGGGCCCTGAACACTGAAGCTTTCTTT. Protein sequence: CASSFRALNTEAFF.

This clone has a single count. The J gene is TRBJ1-1, the V gene TRBV30; D uncertain. The CDR3 consists of 13 residues. With 5 bases removed from V and 5 bases from J, the gap between germline ends came to 15 bases. Looked up from germline, CDR1 is GTSNPN and CDR2 is SVGIG (reference sequence). CDR3 in DNA: TGTGCCTGGGCGGGCCCTCCGGGGACTGAAGCTTTCTTT. Amino acids: CAWAGPPGTEAFF. Using reference TRBV30 and TRBJ1-1 for the parts outside the CDR3, the full variable domain is SQTIHQWPATLVQPVGSPLSLECTVEGTSNPNLYWYRQAAGRGLQLLFYSVGIGQISSEVPQNLSASRPQDRQFILSSKKLLLSDSGFYLCAWAGPPGTEAFFGQGTRLTVV.

The chain is built from TRBV28 and TRBJ2-1; 7 positions agree with TRBD1. CDR3 size: 14 residues. Germline trimming cut 5 bases from V and 10 bases from J; bases unmatched to any gene: 11. CDR1 is MDHEN and CDR2 is SYDVKM in the germline V gene. The CDR3: CASSGDRVIGEQFF. In DNA, the CDR3 is TGTGCCAGCAGTGGCGACAGGGTGATCGGGGAGCAGTTCTTC.

The chain has TRBV10-3 and TRBJ1-6; no clear D. The CDR3 covers 13 residues. Germline V gene sequence: CDR1 ENHRY, CDR2 SYGVKD. Trimming removed 4 bases from V and 9 bases from J, with 10 bases in between. For the CDR3, the DNA is TGTGCCATCAGTGTAACAGCAACTTCACCCCTCCACTTT. Amino acid sequence: CAISVTATSPLHF.

The rearrangement uses TRBV5-1 and TRBJ1-2; 7 bases are a match to TRBD1. The CDR3 runs to 15 residues. J lost 3 bases, V lost 1 base, and 6 bases had no gene match. The germline V gene encodes CDR1 SGHRS and CDR2 YFSETQ. CDR3 sequence reads: CASSLSGQSDYGYTF. The CDR3 nucleotides are TGCGCCAGCAGCTTGTCGGGACAGAGTGACTATGGCTACACCTTC.